A single sample is the source of the 23 T cell receptor beta chains below, sequenced in a study of identical twins. A single record per CDR3 protein comes from TCRdb applying MiXCR to the 5' RACE reads. The sample yields 1.5 million or so distinct CDR3 sequences, roughly a third seen once. Input material: cord blood. Receptor source: a newborn girl in good health.

This chain links TRBV20-1 with TRBJ2-7, with 9 bases lining up with TRBD2. The CDR3 runs 13 residues. J gave up 2 bases and V 8 bases, and 7 bases lay outside the gene matches. The germline V gene encodes CDR1 DFQATT and CDR2 SNEGSKA (reference sequence). The CDR3 bases are TGCAGTCCAAGACTAGCGGTTACCTACGAGCAGTACTTC. Translating it yields CSPRLAVTYEQYF.

This clonotype showed up many times. The chain employs TRBV10-3 and TRBJ2-3, with a tentative D call TRBD1 (6 bases). The length of the CDR3 is 15 residues. Trimming shortened V by 3 bases and J by 0 bases, and 10 bases separated the two germline ends. CDR1 ENHRY and CDR2 SYGVKD come from the germline V gene. The CDR3 loop reads CAISDPGTSTDTQYF. Written as DNA, the CDR3 is TGTGCCATCAGTGACCCGGGGACAAGCACAGATACGCAGTATTTT.

This clonotype was counted between two and nine times. V and J are TRBV12-3 or TRBV12-4 and TRBJ2-6, with TRBD1 identical over 7 bases. CDR3 length: 18 residues. V lost 6 bases to trimming and J lost 0 bases; unmatched junction nucleotides: 11. CDR3 bases: TGTGCCAGCAGCTCGGGACAGCTTTTCCACTCTGGGGCCAACGTCCTGACTTTC. Its protein is CASSSGQLFHSGANVLTF.

This clonotype was seen a handful of times. In DNA form, the CDR3 reads TGCAGCGTTGAAAGGCGGTTATCGAACACTGAAGCTTTCTTT. Its protein is CSVERRLSNTEAFF. This chain links TRBV29-1 with TRBJ1-1; D not resolved. V lost 2 bases and J 1 base, leaving 11 bases between the germline ends. The CDR3 contains 14 residues. The germline gives CDR1 SQVTM, CDR2 ANQGSEA.

This chain connects TRBV10-3 to TRBJ1-2; D ambiguous. In germline, CDR1 is ENHRY, CDR2 SYGVKD. There are 13 residues in the CDR3. Between the trimmed V and J ends, which lost 0 bases and 8 bases, there was a span of 10 bases. CDR3: CAISESTPGGYTF. CDR3 nucleotides: TGTGCCATCAGTGAGTCGACTCCCGGGGGCTACACCTTC.

A few counts support this clonotype. This chain connects TRBV27 to TRBJ2-7, with D hard to call. CDR1 is MNHEY, CDR2 SMNVEV, per germline (reference sequence). The germline V and J ends were trimmed by 3 bases and 0 bases, with 15 bases remaining between them. The CDR3 sequence is 16 residues long. The CDR3 protein is CASSFGSRKPSYEQYF. The CDR3 DNA reads as TGTGCCAGCAGTTTCGGCTCCAGAAAACCCTCCTACGAGCAGTACTTC.

This clonotype was picked up a small number of times. V gene TRBV2 combines with J gene TRBJ2-7; no firm D call. Trimming left V 1 base short and J 2 bases short, with 9 bases between. Looked up from germline, CDR1 is SNHLY and CDR2 is FYNNEI. The CDR3 totals 14 residues. The CDR3 loop is CASSEVLPTYEQYF. CDR3 DNA sequence: TGTGCCAGCAGTGAAGTCCTACCAACCTACGAGCAGTACTTC.

The chain employs TRBV5-6 and TRBJ2-7; no clear D gene. The CDR3 covers 14 residues. CDR1 is SGHDT and CDR2 is YYEEEE in the germline V gene. Deletions cut 3 bases from V and 5 bases from J, with 15 bases between. The CDR3 coding sequence is TGTGCCAGCAGCTCAGACGGTGATTCGGACGAGCAGTACTTC. Its protein product is CASSSDGDSDEQYF.

This clonotype has just a few counts. This sequence joins TRBV3-1 and TRBJ2-1, with 15 bases aligning to TRBD2. The CDR3 consists of 17 residues. Germline V gene data show CDR1 as LGHDT and CDR2 as YNNKEL (reference sequence). Trimming at V came to 4 bases and at J to 5 bases, leaving 6 bases not matched to a gene. In DNA form, the CDR3 reads TGTGCCAGCAGCCTCCGGGGGACTAGCGGGAGGAACAATGAGCAGTTCTTC. Its translation: CASSLRGTSGRNNEQFF.

This rearrangement joins TRBV20-1 to TRBJ1-2, with 7 bases lining up with TRBD1. V shed 5 bases, J shed 0 bases, and the junction held 6 bases outside the gene matches. The CDR3 length is 14 residues. Looked up from germline, CDR1 is DFQATT and CDR2 is SNEGSKA (reference sequence). CDR3 protein: CSAAGTVSNYGYTF. Written as DNA, the CDR3 is TGCAGTGCTGCGGGGACAGTTTCTAACTATGGCTACACCTTC.

This clonotype has only a few counts. The rearrangement uses TRBV20-1 and TRBJ1-4, with D hard to call. Germline V CDR1 and CDR2: DFQATT, SNEGSKA (reference sequence). The CDR3 runs 15 residues. Trimming removed 1 base from V and 3 bases from J, with 12 bases in between. CDR3 region: CSARVRVGSNEKLFF. CDR3 in DNA: TGCAGTGCTAGAGTGAGGGTGGGTTCTAATGAAAAACTGTTTTTT.

The rearrangement uses TRBV25-1 and TRBJ1-2; 11 nucleotides match TRBD1. The CDR3 loop spans 13 amino acids. Germline loops: CDR1 MGHDK, CDR2 SYGVNS. J was trimmed by 9 bases and V by 4 bases; bases with no gene match: 4. The CDR3 sequence is CASSVGQGASYTF. In nucleotides, the CDR3 is TGTGCCAGCAGTGTAGGACAGGGGGCGAGCTACACCTTC.

Points on this clonotype: One junction end disagrees with the germline gene, perhaps due to a read error. The chain recombines TRBV5-1 with TRBJ2-5; 9 bases match TRBD2. CDR1 SGHRS and CDR2 YFSETQ come from the germline V gene. The CDR3 extends over 13 amino acids. The DNA of the CDR3 is TGCGCCAGCAGCTCCCCTAGCGGGGAGACCCAGTCCTTC. This sequence encodes CASSSPSGETQSF.

This clonotype occurred once. The CDR3 reads CSAPTVLETQYF. CDR3 DNA: TGCAGTGCGCCTACGGTATTGGAGACCCAGTACTTC. The V gene is TRBV20-1, the J gene TRBJ2-7; D gene unclear. The closer fit of TRBJ2-5 to the DNA end suggests the J call may be wrong. In germline, CDR1 is DFQATT, CDR2 SNEGSKA (reference sequence). The CDR3 has 12 amino acids.

The chain employs TRBV20-1 and TRBJ2-3; D is unclear. The CDR3 loop spans 17 amino acids. Germline V lookup: CDR1 DFQATT, CDR2 SNEGSKA (reference sequence). Between the trimmed V and J ends, which lost 1 base and 6 bases, there was a span of 23 bases. The CDR3 loop reads CSARGRALGLRMDTQYF. The CDR3, as DNA: TGCAGTGCTAGAGGAAGGGCGTTGGGCCTAAGGATGGATACGCAGTATTTT.

The gene calls are TRBV6-5 and TRBJ1-3, with D unresolved. V lost 3 bases to trimming and J lost 2 bases, with 5 bases between them. This CDR3 spans 13 amino acids. Looked up from germline, CDR1 is MNHEY and CDR2 is SVGAGI. The CDR3 here is CASSYRAGNTIYF. The CDR3 coding sequence is TGTGCCAGCAGTTATCGTGCTGGAAACACCATATATTTT.

Worth noting for this clonotype: At one of its ends the junction is not consistent with the germline gene, which may arise from a read error. V is TRBV27 and J is TRBJ2-6; TRBD1 might be the D (6 bases). Germline loops: CDR1 MNHEY, CDR2 SMNVEV (reference sequence). CDR3 length: 16 amino acids. Written as DNA, the CDR3 is TGTGACAGCAGTTTATCGGGACACTCTGGGGCCAACGTCCTGACTTTC. Its translation: CDSSLSGHSGANVLTF.

J is TRBJ1-6 and V is TRBV28; D ambiguous. Germline CDR1 reads MDHEN; CDR2 reads SYDVKM. V was clipped by 2 bases and J by 5 bases, with 4 bases between them. The CDR3 consists of 13 residues. In nucleotides, the CDR3 is TGTGCCAGCAGTTTACCAGATAATTCACCCCTCCACTTT. Translated, it gives CASSLPDNSPLHF.

The chain combines TRBV21-1 with TRBJ2-7; TRBD1, as called in the table, went unchecked against the DNA. TRBV21-1 is flagged as a pseudogene. The length of the CDR3 is 15 residues. CDR3: CASSHLTGEAYEQYF. The DNA of the CDR3 is TGTGCCAGCAGCCACCTTACAGGGGAGGCTTACGAGCAGTACTTC.

The gene calls are TRBV6-7 and TRBJ2-1, with TRBD2 matching over 10 bases. TRBV6-7 is treated as an ORF (open reading frame) with a function not yet certain. The junction had 14 bases not matched to a gene; V was cut back by 2 bases and J by 13 bases. There are 16 residues in the CDR3. The CDR3 is CASSYGLAGDGETQFF. The CDR3 DNA reads as TGTGCCAGCAGTTACGGGCTAGCGGGAGATGGAGAGACCCAGTTCTTC.

This clonotype was counted once. V usage is TRBV10-3 and J usage is TRBJ2-2; 9 bases are shared with TRBD1. Per the germline V gene, CDR1 is ENHRY and CDR2 is SYGVKD. This CDR3 has 14 amino acids. V shed 8 bases, J shed 0 bases, and the junction held 1 base outside the gene matches. The CDR3 here is CAIGDRANTGELFF. Written as DNA, the CDR3 is TGTGCCATCGGGGACAGGGCGAACACCGGGGAGCTGTTTTTT.

The chain links TRBV20-1 to TRBJ2-7; no clear D gene. The V gene lost 0 bases and the J gene lost 2 bases, with 14 bases spanning the gap. This CDR3 has 15 residues. The germline V gene has CDR1 DFQATT and CDR2 SNEGSKA (reference sequence). The CDR3 bases are TGCAGTGCTAGAGACTTGGTGGGTACTCCCTACGAGCAGTACTTC. Translated: CSARDLVGTPYEQYF.

The chain recombines TRBV6-5 with TRBJ2-1; the match to TRBD2 covers 7 bases. Germline V lookup: CDR1 MNHEY, CDR2 SVGAGI. This CDR3 contains 14 residues. V lost 5 bases to trimming and J lost 1 base; unmatched junction nucleotides: 2. The CDR3 region has the DNA TGTGCCAGCAGTACGGGACTATCCTACAATGAGCAGTTCTTC. Amino acids: CASSTGLSYNEQFF.